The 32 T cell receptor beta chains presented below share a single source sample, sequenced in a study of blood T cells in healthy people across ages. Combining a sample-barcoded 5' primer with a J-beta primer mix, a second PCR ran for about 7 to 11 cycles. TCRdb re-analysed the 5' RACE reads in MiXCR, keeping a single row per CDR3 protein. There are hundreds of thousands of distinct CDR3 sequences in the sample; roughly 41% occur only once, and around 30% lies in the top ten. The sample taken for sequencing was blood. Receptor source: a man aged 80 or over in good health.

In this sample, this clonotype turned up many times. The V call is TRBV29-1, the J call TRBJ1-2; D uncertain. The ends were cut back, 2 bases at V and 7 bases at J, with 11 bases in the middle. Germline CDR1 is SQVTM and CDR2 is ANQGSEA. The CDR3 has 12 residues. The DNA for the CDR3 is TGCAGCGTTGAATTCCGATCGGGTGGCTACACCTTC. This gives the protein CSVEFRSGGYTF.

The CDR3 protein is CASSQDVQGRRAQYF. The CDR3 nucleotides read TGCGCCAGCAGCCAAGACGTACAGGGGAGGAGGGCCCAGTACTTC. The chain carries TRBV4-1 and TRBJ2-7, with D maybe TRBD1 (7 bases). V dropped 0 bases and J dropped 10 bases, with 19 bases sitting between them. From germline, CDR1 is MGHRA and CDR2 YSYEKL. The CDR3 loop spans 15 amino acids.

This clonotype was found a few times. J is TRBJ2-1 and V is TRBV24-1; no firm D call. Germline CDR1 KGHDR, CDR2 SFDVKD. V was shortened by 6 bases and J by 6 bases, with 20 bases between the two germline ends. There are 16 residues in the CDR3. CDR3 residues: CATSISVGPGSNEQFF. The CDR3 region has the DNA TGTGCCACCAGTATTTCGGTCGGTCCCGGGTCCAATGAGCAGTTCTTC.

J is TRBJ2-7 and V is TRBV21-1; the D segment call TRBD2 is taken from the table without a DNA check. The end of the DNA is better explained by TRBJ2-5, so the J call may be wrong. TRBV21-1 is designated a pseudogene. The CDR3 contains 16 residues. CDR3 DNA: TGTGCCAGCAGCAAATTTTGCGGGAGGGCCATTGAGACCCAGTACTTC. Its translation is CASSKFCGRAIETQYF.

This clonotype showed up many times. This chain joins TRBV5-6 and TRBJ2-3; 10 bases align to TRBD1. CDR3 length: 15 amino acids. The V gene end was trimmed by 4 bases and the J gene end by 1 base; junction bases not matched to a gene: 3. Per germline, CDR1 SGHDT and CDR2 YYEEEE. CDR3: CASSATGGGTDTQYF. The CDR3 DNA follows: TGTGCCAGCAGCGCGACAGGGGGCGGCACAGATACGCAGTATTTT. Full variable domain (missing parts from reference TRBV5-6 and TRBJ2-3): DAGVTQSPTHLIKTRGQQVTLRCSPKSGHDTVSWYQQALGQGPQFIFQYYEEEERQRGNFPDRFSGHQFPNYSSELNVNALLLGDSALYLCASSATGGGTDTQYFGPGTRLTVL.

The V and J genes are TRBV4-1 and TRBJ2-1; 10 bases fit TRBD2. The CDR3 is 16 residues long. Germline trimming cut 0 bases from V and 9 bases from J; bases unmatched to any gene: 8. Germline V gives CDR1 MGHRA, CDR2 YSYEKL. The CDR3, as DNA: TGCGCCAGCAGCCAAGATTGGCTAGCGGGAGCCGGTGAGCAGTTCTTC. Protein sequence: CASSQDWLAGAGEQFF.

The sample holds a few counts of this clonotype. DNA of the CDR3: TGCAGTGCTAGAGAAAGGAAGCGGCACTCCTACGAGCAGTACTTC. Translating gives CSARERKRHSYEQYF. The chain combines TRBV20-1 with TRBJ2-7, with D perhaps matching TRBD2 (5 bases). CDR3 length: 15 residues. Deletions cut 0 bases from V and 0 bases from J, with 12 bases between. Germline V gene lookup returns CDR1 DFQATT and CDR2 SNEGSKA (reference sequence).

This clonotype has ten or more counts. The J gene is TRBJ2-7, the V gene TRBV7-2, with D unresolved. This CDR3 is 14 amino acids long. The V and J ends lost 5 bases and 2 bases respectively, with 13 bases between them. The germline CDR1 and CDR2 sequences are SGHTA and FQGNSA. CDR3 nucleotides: TGTGCCAGCAGCGGCCGGGCATTAACCTACGAGCAGTACTTC. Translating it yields CASSGRALTYEQYF.

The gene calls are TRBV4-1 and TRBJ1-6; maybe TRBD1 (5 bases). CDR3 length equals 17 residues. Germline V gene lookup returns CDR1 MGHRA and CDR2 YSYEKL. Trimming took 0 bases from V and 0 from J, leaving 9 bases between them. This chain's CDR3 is CASSQDRDYSYNSPLHF. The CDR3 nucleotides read TGCGCCAGCAGCCAAGACAGGGATTACTCCTATAATTCACCCCTCCACTTT.

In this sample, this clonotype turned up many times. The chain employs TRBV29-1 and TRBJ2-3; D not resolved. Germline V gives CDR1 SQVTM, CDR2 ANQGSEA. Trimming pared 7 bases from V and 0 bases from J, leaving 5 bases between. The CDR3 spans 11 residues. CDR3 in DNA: TGCAGCGGTGACAGCACAGATACGCAGTATTTT. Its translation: CSGDSTDTQYF.

The CDR3: CASSLASVTGGIGSIQYF. Here the CDR3 DNA reads TGTGCCAGCAGCTTAGCCTCGGTGACAGGGGGGATAGGGAGCATTCAGTACTTC. J is TRBJ2-7 and V is TRBV7-2; the match to TRBD1 covers 9 bases. The end of the DNA fits TRBJ2-4 better, so the J call may be wrong. The CDR3 runs 18 residues. Germline values: CDR1 SGHTA, CDR2 FQGNSA.

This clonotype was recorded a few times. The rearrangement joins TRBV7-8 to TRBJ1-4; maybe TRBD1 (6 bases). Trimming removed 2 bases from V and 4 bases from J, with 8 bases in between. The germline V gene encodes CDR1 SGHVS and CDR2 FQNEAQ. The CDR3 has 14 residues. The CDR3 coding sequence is TGTGCCAGCAGCTTACGACAGGTTAATGAAAAACTGTTTTTT. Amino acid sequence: CASSLRQVNEKLFF.

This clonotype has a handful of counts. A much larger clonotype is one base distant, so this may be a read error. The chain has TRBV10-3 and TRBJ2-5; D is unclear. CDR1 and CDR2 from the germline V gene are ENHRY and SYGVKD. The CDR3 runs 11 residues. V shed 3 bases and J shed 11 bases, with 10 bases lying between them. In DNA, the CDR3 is TGTGCCATCAGTGATCGACATGAGCAGTACTTC. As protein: CAISDRHEQYF.

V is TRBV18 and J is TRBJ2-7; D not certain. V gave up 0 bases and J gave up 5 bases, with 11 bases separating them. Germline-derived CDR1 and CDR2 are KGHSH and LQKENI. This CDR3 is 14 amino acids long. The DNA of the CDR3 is TGTGCCAGCTCACCACCGATATCTAGTAACGAGCAGTACTTC. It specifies CASSPPISSNEQYF.

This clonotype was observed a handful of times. CDR3 nucleotide sequence: TGTGCCACCAGTGAGGGACTAGCGGGACCCTCGAACAATGAGCAGTTCTTC. Protein sequence: CATSEGLAGPSNNEQFF. This chain links TRBV24-1 with TRBJ2-1, with TRBD2 matching over 13 bases. The germline V gene has CDR1 KGHDR and CDR2 SFDVKD. This CDR3 spans 17 amino acids. Trimming removed 4 bases from V and 5 bases from J; junction bases left unmatched: 7.

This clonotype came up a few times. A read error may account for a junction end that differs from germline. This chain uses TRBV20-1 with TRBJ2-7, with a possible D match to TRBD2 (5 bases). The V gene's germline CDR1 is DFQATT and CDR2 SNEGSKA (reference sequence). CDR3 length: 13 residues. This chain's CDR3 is CSASSIISYEQYF. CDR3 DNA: TGTAGTGCTAGCTCCATCATTTCCTACGAGCAGTACTTC.

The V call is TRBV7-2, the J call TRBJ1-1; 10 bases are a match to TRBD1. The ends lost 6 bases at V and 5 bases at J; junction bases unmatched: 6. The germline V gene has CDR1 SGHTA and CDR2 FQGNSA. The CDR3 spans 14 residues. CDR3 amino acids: CASRQDRGRTEAFF. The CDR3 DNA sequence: TGTGCCAGCAGACAGGACAGGGGGAGAACTGAAGCTTTCTTT. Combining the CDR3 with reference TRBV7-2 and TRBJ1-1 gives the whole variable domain GAGVSQSPSNKVTEKGKDVELRCDPISGHTALYWYRQSLGQGLEFLIYFQGNSAPDKSGLPSDRFSAERTGGSVSTLTIQRTQQEDSAVYLCASRQDRGRTEAFFGQGTRLTVV.

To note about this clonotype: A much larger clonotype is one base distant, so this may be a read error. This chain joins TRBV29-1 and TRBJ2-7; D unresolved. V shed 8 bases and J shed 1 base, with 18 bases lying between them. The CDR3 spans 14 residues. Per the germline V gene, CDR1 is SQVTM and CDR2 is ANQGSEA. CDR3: CSTRTVGSSYEQYF. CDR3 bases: TGCAGCACGCGAACAGTGGGCAGTTCCTACGAGCAGTACTTC.

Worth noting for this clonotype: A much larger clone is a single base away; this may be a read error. CDR3 sequence reads: CASSPSPGWVATQFF. The DNA for the CDR3 is TGTGCCAGCAGCCCCTCTCCGGGATGGGTAGCGACCCAGTTCTTC. This chain uses TRBV7-2 with TRBJ2-1; D is possibly TRBD2 (5 bases). Germline CDR1 and CDR2: SGHTA and FQGNSA. Trimming removed 5 bases from V and 13 bases from J, with 24 bases in between. There are 15 residues in the CDR3.

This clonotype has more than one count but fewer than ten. The CDR3 spells CASSQEGGHAGETQYF. CDR3 sequence (DNA): TGCGCCAGCAGCCAAGAGGGCGGGCACGCCGGGGAGACCCAGTACTTC. The gene calls are TRBV4-3 and TRBJ2-5; TRBD2 might be the D (5 bases). The length of the CDR3 is 16 residues. Per germline, CDR1 LGHNA and CDR2 YSLEER. Trimming took off 0 bases at V and 5 bases at J, with 16 bases between the two ends.

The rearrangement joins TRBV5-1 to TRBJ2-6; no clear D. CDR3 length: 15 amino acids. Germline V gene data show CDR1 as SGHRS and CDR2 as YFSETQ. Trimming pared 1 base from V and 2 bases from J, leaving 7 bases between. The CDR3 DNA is TGCGCCAGCAGCTTGCCAGCTCCTGGGGCCAACGTCCTGACTTTC. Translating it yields CASSLPAPGANVLTF. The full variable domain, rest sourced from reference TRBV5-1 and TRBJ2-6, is KAGVTQTPRYLIKTRGQQVTLSCSPISGHRSVSWYQQTPGQGLQFLFEYFSETQRNKGNFPGRFSGRQFSNSRSEMNVSTLELGDSALYLCASSLPAPGANVLTFGAGSRLTVL.

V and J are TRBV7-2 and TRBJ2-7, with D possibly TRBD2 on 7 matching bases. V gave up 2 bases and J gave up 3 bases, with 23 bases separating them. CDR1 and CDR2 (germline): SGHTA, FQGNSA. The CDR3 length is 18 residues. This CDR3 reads CASSLLRGPGGSLYEQYF. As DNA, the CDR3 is TGTGCCAGCAGCTTACTTCGGGGACCGGGGGGCTCCCTCTACGAGCAGTACTTC.

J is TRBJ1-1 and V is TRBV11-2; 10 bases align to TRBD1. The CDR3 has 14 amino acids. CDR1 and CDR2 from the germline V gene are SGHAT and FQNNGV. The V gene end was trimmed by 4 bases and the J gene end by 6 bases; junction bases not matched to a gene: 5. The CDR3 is CASSSTGTGAEAFF. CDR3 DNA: TGTGCCAGCAGCTCGACCGGGACAGGGGCTGAAGCTTTCTTT.

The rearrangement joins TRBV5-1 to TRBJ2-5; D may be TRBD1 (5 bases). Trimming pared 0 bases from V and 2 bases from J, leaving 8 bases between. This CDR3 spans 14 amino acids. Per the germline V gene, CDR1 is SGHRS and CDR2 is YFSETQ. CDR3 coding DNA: TGCGCCAGCAGCTTGGCGACAGCTCAAGAGACCCAGTACTTC. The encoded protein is CASSLATAQETQYF. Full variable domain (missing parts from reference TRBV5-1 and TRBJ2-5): KAGVTQTPRYLIKTRGQQVTLSCSPISGHRSVSWYQQTPGQGLQFLFEYFSETQRNKGNFPGRFSGRQFSNSRSEMNVSTLELGDSALYLCASSLATAQETQYFGPGTRLLVL.

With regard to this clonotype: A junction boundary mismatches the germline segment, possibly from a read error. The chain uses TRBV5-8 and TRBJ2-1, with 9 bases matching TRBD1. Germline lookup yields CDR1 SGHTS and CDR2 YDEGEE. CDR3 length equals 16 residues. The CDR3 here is CTSSFGRTGEFDEQFF. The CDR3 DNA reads TGTACCAGCAGCTTTGGTAGGACAGGGGAGTTCGATGAGCAGTTCTTC.

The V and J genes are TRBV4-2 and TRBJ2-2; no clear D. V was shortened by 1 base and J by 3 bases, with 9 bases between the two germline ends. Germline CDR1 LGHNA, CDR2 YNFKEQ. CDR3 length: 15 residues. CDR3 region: CASSQVARDTGELFF. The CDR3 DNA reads TGTGCCAGCAGCCAAGTCGCCAGAGACACCGGGGAGCTGTTTTTT.

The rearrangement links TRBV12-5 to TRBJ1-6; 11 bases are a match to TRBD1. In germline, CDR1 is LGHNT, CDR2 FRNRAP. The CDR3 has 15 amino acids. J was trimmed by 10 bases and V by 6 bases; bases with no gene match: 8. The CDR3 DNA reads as TGTGCTAGTGGGGAAGCCGGGACAGGGGGATCACCCCTCCACTTT. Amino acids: CASGEAGTGGSPLHF.

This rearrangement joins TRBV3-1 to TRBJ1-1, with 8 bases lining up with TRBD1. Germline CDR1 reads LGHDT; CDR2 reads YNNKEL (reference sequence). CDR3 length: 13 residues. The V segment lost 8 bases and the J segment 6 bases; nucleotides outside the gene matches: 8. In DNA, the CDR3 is TGTGCCAGCCGGACAGGGATGAATGCTGAAGCTTTCTTT. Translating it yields CASRTGMNAEAFF.

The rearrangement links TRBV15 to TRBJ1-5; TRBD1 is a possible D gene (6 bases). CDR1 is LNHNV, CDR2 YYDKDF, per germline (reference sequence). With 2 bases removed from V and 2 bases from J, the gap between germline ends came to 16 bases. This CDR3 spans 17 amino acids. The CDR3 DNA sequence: TGTGCCACCAGCAGACCCATTACAGGGTCTGGCAATCAGCCCCAGCATTTT. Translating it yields CATSRPITGSGNQPQHF.

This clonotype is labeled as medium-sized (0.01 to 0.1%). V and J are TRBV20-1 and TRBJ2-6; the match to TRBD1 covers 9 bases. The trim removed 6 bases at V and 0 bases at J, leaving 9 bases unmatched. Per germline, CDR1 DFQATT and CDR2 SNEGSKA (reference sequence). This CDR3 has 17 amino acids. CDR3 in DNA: TGCAGTGCCCGCCCGGGACAGGGAAACTCTGGGGCCAACGTCCTGACTTTC. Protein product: CSARPGQGNSGANVLTF.

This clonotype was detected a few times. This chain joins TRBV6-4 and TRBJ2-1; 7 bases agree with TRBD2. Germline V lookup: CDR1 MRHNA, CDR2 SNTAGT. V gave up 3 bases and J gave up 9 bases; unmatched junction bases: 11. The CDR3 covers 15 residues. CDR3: CASSESSGSFSEQFF. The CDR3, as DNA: TGTGCCAGCAGTGAGAGTAGCGGGTCTTTTAGTGAGCAGTTCTTC.

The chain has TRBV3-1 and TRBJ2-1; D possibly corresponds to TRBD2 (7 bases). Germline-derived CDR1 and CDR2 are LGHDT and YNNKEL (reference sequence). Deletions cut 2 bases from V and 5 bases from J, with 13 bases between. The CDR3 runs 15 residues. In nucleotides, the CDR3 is TGTGCCAGCAGCCAAATGGCGGGGGCGAACAATGAGCAGTTCTTC. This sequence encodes CASSQMAGANNEQFF.